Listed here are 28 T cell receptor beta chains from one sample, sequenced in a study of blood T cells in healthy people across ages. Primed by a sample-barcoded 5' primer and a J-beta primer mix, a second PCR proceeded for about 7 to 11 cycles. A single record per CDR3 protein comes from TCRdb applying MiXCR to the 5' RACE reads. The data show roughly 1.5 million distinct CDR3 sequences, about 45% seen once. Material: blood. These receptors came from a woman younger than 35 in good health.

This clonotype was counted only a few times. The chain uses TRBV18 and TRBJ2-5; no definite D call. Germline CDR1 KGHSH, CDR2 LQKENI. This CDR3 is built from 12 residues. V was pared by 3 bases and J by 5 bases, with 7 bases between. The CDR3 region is CASSPMRETQYF. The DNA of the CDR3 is TGTGCCAGCTCACCCATGAGGGAGACCCAGTACTTC.

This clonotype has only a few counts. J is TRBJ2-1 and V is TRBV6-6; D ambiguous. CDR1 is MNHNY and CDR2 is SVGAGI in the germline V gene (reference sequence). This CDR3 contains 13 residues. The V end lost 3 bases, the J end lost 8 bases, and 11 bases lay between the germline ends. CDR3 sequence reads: CASSYGSGYEQFF. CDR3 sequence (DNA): TGTGCCAGCAGTTATGGCTCTGGTTATGAGCAGTTCTTC.

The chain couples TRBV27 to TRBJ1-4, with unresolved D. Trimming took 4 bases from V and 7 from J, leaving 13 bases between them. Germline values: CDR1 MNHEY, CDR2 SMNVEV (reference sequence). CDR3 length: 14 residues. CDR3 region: CASSSPQFSEKLFF. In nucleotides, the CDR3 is TGTGCCAGCAGTTCTCCCCAGTTTAGTGAAAAACTGTTTTTT. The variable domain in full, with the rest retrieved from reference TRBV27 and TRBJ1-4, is EAQVTQNPRYLITVTGKKLTVTCSQNMNHEYMSWYRQDPGLGLRQIYYSMNVEVTDKGDVPEGYKVSRKEKRNFPLILESPSPNQTSLYFCASSSPQFSEKLFFGSGTQLSVL.

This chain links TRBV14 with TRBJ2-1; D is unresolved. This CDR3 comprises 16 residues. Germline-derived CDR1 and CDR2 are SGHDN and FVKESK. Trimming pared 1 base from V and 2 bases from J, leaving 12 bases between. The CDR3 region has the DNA TGTGCCAGCAGCCAAGTAGTCTTTAAAGCCTACAATGAGCAGTTCTTC. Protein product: CASSQVVFKAYNEQFF.

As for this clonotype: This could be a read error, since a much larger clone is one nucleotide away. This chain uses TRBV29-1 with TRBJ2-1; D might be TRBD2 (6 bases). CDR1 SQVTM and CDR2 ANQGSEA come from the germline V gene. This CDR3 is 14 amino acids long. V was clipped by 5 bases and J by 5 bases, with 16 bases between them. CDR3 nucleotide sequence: TGCAGCGTTCTCGGACTACTCCCTGACAATGAGCAGTTCTTC. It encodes CSVLGLLPDNEQFF.

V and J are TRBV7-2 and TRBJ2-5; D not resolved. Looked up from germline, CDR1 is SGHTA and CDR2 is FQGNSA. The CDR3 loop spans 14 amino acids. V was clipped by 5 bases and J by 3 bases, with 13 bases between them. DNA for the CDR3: TGTGCCAGCAGCCCGTCTTGGGCTGAAGAGACCCAGTACTTC. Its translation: CASSPSWAEETQYF. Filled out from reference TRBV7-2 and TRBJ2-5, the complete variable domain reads GAGVSQSPSNKVTEKGKDVELRCDPISGHTALYWYRQSLGQGLEFLIYFQGNSAPDKSGLPSDRFSAERTGGSVSTLTIQRTQQEDSAVYLCASSPSWAEETQYFGPGTRLLVL.

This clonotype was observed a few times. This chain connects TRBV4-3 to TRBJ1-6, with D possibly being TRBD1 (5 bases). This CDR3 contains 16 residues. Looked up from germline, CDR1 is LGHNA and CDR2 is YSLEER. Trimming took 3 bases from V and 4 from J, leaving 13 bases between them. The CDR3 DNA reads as TGCGCCAGCAGCCAGGGAGCAGGGAGTTATAATTCACCCCTCCACTTT. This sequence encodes CASSQGAGSYNSPLHF.

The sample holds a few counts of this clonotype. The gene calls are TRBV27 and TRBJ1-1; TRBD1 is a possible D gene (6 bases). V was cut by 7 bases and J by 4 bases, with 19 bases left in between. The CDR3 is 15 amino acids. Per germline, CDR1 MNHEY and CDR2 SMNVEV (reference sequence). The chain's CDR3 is CASKTRGLAPTEAFF. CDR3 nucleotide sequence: TGTGCCAGCAAGACCAGGGGTCTAGCCCCCACTGAAGCTTTCTTT.

CDR3 loop: CASSVGDILSTEAFF. CDR3 coding DNA: TGTGCCAGCAGCGTAGGGGACATATTGAGCACTGAAGCTTTCTTT. The chain combines TRBV9 with TRBJ1-1; tentatively, D is TRBD1 (6 bases). Germline CDR1 is SGDLS and CDR2 is YYNGEE. Trimming left V 0 bases short and J 4 bases short, with 13 bases between. This CDR3 is 15 amino acids long.

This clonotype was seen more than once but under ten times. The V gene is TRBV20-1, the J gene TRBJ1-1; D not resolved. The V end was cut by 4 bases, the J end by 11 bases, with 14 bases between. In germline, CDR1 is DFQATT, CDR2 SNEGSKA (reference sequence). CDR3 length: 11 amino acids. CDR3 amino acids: CSATADLGAFF. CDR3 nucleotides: TGCAGTGCTACCGCGGACCTCGGTGCTTTCTTT.

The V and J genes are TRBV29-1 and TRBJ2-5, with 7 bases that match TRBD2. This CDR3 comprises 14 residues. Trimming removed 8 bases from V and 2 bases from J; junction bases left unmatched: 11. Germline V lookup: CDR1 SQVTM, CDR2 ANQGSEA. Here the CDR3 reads CSTIPAGLQETQYF. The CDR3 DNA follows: TGCAGCACAATCCCAGCGGGACTTCAAGAGACCCAGTACTTC. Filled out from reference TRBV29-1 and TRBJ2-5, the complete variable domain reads SAVISQKPSRDICQRGTSLTIQCQVDSQVTMMFWYRQQPGQSLTLIATANQGSEATYESGFVIDKFPISRPNLTFSTLTVSNMSPEDSSIYLCSTIPAGLQETQYFGPGTRLLVL.

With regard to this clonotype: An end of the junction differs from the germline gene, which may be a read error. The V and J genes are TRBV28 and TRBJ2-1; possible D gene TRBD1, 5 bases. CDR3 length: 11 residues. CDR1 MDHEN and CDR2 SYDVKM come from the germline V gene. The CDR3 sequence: CASSLGAVQVF. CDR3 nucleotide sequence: TGTGCCAGCAGTTTAGGGGCGGTGCAGGTCTTC. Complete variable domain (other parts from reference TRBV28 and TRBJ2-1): DVKVTQSSRYLVKRTGEKVFLECVQDMDHENMFWYRQDPGLGLRLIYFSYDVKMKEKGDIPEGYSVSREKKERFSLILESASTNQTSMYLCASSLGAVQVFGPGTRLTVL.

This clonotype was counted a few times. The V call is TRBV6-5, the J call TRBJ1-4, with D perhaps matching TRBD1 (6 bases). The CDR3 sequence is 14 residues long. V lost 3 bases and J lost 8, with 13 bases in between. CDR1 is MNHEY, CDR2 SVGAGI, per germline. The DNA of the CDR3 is TGTGCCAGCAGTTATACAGGGACGGAAGAAAAACTGTTTTTT. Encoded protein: CASSYTGTEEKLFF.

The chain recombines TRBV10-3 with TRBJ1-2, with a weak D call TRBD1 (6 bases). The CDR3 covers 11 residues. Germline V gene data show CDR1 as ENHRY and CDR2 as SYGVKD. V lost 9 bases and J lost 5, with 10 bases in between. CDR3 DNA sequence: TGTGCCATAAGGGACAAGTATGGCTACACCTTC. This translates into CAIRDKYGYTF.

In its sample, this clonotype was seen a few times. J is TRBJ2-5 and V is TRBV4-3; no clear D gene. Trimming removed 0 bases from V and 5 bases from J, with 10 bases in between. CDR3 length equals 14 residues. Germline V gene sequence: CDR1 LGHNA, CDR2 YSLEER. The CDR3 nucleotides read TGCGCCAGCAGCCAAGATTCGGGTAGGGAGACCCAGTACTTC. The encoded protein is CASSQDSGRETQYF.

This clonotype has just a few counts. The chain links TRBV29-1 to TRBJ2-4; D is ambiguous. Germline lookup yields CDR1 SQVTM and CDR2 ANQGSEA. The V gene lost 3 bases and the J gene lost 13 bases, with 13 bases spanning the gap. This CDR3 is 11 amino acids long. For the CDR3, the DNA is TGCAGCGTTGACGGGCAGGATGGGCAGTACTTC. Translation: CSVDGQDGQYF.

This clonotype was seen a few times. The CDR3 protein is CASRRDRSSPLHF. The CDR3 coding sequence is TGTGCCAGCAGAAGGGACAGAAGTTCACCCCTCCACTTT. The chain couples TRBV6-5 to TRBJ1-6; TRBD1 aligns across 7 bases. The V and J ends lost 6 bases and 9 bases, in that order; junction bases with no gene match: 5. Germline assignment: CDR1 MNHEY and CDR2 SVGAGI. This CDR3 is built from 13 residues.

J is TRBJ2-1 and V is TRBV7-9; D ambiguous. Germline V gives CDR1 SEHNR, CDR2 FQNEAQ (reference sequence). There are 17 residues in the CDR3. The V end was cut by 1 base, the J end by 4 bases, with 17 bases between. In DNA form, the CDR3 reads TGTGCCAGCAGCTTAGAGGGCCAACTTCTGGGATACAATGAGCAGTTCTTC. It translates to CASSLEGQLLGYNEQFF.

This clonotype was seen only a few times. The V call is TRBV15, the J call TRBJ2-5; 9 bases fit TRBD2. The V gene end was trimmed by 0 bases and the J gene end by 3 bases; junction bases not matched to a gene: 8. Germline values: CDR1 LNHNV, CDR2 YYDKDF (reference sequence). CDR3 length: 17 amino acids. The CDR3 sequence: CATSRDLGGGAEETQYF. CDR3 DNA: TGTGCCACCAGCAGAGATCTGGGCGGGGGGGCTGAAGAGACCCAGTACTTC.

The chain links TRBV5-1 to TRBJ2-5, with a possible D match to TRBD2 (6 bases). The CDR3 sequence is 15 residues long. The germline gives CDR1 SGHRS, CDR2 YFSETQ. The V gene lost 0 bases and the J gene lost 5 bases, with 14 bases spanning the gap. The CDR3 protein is CASSLGGEFAETQYF. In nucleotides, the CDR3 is TGCGCCAGCAGCTTGGGCGGGGAATTTGCGGAGACCCAGTACTTC.

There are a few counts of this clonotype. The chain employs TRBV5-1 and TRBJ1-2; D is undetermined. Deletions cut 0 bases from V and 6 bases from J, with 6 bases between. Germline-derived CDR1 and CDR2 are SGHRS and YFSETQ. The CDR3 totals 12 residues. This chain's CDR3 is CASSLGDDGYTF. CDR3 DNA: TGCGCCAGCAGCTTGGGTGACGATGGCTACACCTTC.

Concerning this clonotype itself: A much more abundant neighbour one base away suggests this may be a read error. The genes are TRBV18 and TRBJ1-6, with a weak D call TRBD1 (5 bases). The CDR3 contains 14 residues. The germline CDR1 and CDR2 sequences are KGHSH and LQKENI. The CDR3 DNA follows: TGTGCCAGCAGCCTGGAGGGGAAGAATTCACCCCCCCACTTT. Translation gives CASSLEGKNSPPHF.

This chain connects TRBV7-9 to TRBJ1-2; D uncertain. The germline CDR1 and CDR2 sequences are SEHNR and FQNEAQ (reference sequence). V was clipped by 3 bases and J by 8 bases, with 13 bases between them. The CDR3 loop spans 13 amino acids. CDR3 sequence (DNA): TGTGCCAGCAGCTTGGTTAGGGCTTGGGGCTACACCTTC. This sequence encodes CASSLVRAWGYTF.

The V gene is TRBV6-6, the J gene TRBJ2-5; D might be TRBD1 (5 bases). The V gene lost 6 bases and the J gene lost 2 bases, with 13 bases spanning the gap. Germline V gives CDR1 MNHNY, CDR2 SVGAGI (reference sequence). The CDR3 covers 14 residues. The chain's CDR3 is CASRGMTEQETQYF. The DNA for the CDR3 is TGTGCCAGCAGGGGAATGACAGAGCAAGAGACCCAGTACTTC.

The CDR3 reads CSAAGLADPYEQYF. Written as DNA, the CDR3 is TGCAGTGCCGCGGGACTAGCGGATCCCTACGAGCAGTACTTC. V usage is TRBV20-1 and J usage is TRBJ2-7, with 11 bases aligning to TRBD2. Germline V gives CDR1 DFQATT, CDR2 SNEGSKA (reference sequence). V shed 6 bases, J shed 2 bases, and the junction held 6 bases outside the gene matches. The CDR3 is 14 amino acids.

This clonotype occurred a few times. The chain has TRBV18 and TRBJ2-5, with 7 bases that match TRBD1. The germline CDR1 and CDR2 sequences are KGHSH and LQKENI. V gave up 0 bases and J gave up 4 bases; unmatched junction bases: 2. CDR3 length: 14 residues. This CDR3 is CASSPPGQAETQYF. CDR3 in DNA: TGTGCCAGCTCACCACCAGGACAGGCAGAGACCCAGTACTTC.

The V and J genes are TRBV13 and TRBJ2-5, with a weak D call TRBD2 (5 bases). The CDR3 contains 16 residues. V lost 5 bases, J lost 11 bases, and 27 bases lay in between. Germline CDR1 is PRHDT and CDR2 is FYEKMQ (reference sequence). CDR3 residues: CASSVRNPPRRNEQYF. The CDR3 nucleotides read TGTGCCAGCAGCGTCCGGAACCCCCCGAGGAGGAATGAGCAGTACTTC.

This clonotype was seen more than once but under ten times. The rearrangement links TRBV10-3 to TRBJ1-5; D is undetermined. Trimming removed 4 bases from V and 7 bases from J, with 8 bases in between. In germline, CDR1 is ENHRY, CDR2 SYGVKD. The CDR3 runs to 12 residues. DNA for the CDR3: TGTGCCATCAGTGGTTCTGGGCAGCCCCAGCATTTT. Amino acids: CAISGSGQPQHF.